These 10 T cell receptor beta chains were sequenced from one sample in a study of shared clonotypes between healthy human individuals. TCRdb's table, derived via immunoSEQ multiplex PCR, lists solely in-frame clones and lacks some. The repertoire holds some 2.1 million clones, with around 95% as singletons. The source material was naive CD4+ T cells sorted from blood. The subset was: CD45RA+ positively selected. These receptors were obtained from a man aged 18 to 30 in good health.

The V call is TRBV10-3, the J call TRBJ1-4; TRBD1 matches 7 bases. Germline trimming cut 3 bases from V and 4 bases from J; bases unmatched to any gene: 2. There are 14 residues in the CDR3. The germline CDR1 and CDR2 sequences are ENHRY and SYGVKD. The CDR3 region is CAISDPGGNEKLFF. CDR3 DNA sequence: TGTGCCATCAGTGACCCAGGGGGTAATGAAAAACTGTTTTTT.

The chain recombines TRBV10-2 with TRBJ1-5; TRBD1 matches 8 bases. This CDR3 has 14 amino acids. V lost 3 bases, J lost 5 bases, and 3 bases stayed unmatched. In germline, CDR1 is WSHSY, CDR2 SAAADI. CDR3 residues: CASSEGTGYQPQHF. CDR3 DNA: TGCGCCAGCAGTGAAGGGACAGGATATCAGCCCCAGCATTTT.

The rearrangement joins TRBV19 to TRBJ2-7; maybe TRBD1 (6 bases). V shed 6 bases and J shed 5 bases, with 11 bases lying between them. Germline V gives CDR1 LNHDA, CDR2 SQIVND (reference sequence). The CDR3 contains 12 residues. The CDR3 is CASSQRGNEQYF. CDR3 in DNA: TGTGCCAGTAGCCAAAGGGGGAACGAGCAGTACTTC.

The CDR3 region is CAISRTGKDEQFF. DNA for the CDR3: TGTGCCATCAGCAGGACAGGGAAAGATGAGCAGTTCTTC. This chain links TRBV10-3 with TRBJ2-1, with TRBD1 matching over 8 bases. The CDR3 extends over 13 amino acids. The V segment lost 6 bases and the J segment 8 bases; nucleotides outside the gene matches: 6. Per the germline V gene, CDR1 is ENHRY and CDR2 is SYGVKD.

The chain employs TRBV7-2 and TRBJ2-7, with 9 bases that match TRBD1. V lost 1 base and J lost 7; bases outside the gene matches: 8. CDR1 and CDR2 (germline): SGHTA, FQGNSA. The CDR3 spans 15 residues. The CDR3 nucleotides are TGTGCCAGCAGCTTAGGAGGGACAGGGTTACGTGAGCAGTACTTC. Protein sequence: CASSLGGTGLREQYF. Drawing the rest from reference TRBV7-2 and TRBJ2-7, the complete variable domain is GAGVSQSPSNKVTEKGKDVELRCDPISGHTALYWYRQSLGQGLEFLIYFQGNSAPDKSGLPSDRFSAERTGGSVSTLTIQRTQQEDSAVYLCASSLGGTGLREQYFGPGTRLTVT.

The rearrangement joins TRBV29-1 to TRBJ1-2; 7 nucleotides match TRBD1. The CDR3 loop spans 13 amino acids. CDR1 is SQVTM, CDR2 ANQGSEA, per germline. The trim removed 7 bases at V and 4 bases at J, leaving 9 bases unmatched. CDR3 loop: CSARDRATYGYTF. The CDR3 region has the DNA TGCAGCGCTCGAGACAGGGCCACCTATGGCTACACCTTC.

V gene TRBV5-1 combines with J gene TRBJ2-3; D might be TRBD1 (5 bases). With 2 bases removed from V and 5 bases from J, the gap between germline ends came to 9 bases. CDR1 and CDR2 from the germline V gene are SGHRS and YFSETQ. The CDR3 is made up of 13 amino acids. CDR3 sequence: CASSLQQGDTQYF. The CDR3 region has the DNA TGCGCCAGCAGCTTACAGCAGGGAGATACGCAGTATTTT.

V is TRBV15 and J is TRBJ2-7; 8 nucleotides agree with TRBD1. CDR3 length: 13 amino acids. V trimming: 5 bases; J trimming: 4 bases; junction bases outside the gene matches: 4. CDR1 and CDR2 (germline): LNHNV, YYDKDF (reference sequence). In DNA form, the CDR3 reads TGTGCCACCAGCCCTGACAGGGGATACGAGCAGTACTTC. Protein product: CATSPDRGYEQYF.

The CDR3 DNA sequence: TGTGCCAGCAGTATAGGACAGGGCTGGGACGGGGAGCTGTTTTTT. As protein: CASSIGQGWDGELFF. J is TRBJ2-2 and V is TRBV2; 8 bases line up with TRBD1. Germline-derived CDR1 and CDR2 are SNHLY and FYNNEI. The ends lost 5 bases at V and 7 bases at J; junction bases unmatched: 9. The CDR3 length is 15 residues.

This chain links TRBV6-5 with TRBJ2-7; no clear D. This CDR3 is 14 amino acids long. The V gene lost 0 bases and the J gene lost 2 bases, with 8 bases spanning the gap. CDR1 MNHEY and CDR2 SVGAGI come from the germline V gene. The chain's CDR3 is CASSYSEQAYEQYF. The CDR3 region has the DNA TGTGCCAGCAGTTACTCAGAGCAGGCCTACGAGCAGTACTTC.